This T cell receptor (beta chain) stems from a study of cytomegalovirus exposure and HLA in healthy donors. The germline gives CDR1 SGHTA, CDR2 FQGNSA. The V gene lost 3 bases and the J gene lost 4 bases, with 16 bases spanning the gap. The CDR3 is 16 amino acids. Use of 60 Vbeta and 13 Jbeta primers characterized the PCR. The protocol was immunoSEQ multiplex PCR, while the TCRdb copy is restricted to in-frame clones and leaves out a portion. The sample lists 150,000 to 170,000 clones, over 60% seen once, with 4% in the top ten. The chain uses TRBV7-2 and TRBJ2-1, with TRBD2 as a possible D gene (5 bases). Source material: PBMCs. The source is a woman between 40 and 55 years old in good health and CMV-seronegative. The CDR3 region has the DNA TGTGCCAGCAGCTTTCCCGGAGTTCAGCGGTACAATGAGCAGTTCTTC. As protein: CASSFPGVQRYNEQFF.